The 20 T cell receptor beta chains below come from one sample, sequenced in a study of identical twins. TCRdb processed the 5' RACE reads anew with MiXCR; each CDR3 protein has one entry. The sample gives 700,000 or so distinct CDR3 sequences, about 9.4% of which show up once; approximately 0.94% is in the top ten. These data are also associated with another study on yellow fever vaccine responses in identical twins.

Sequenced material: PBMCs. The source of these receptors is a woman between 18 and 30 years old in good health.

This clonotype showed up just a few times. The rearrangement links TRBV20-1 to TRBJ1-1; D uncertain. There are 14 residues in the CDR3. Trimming shortened V by 2 bases and J by 8 bases, and 18 bases separated the two germline ends. Germline V gene sequence: CDR1 DFQATT, CDR2 SNEGSKA (reference sequence). The CDR3 sequence is CSARRPDTNKEAFF. CDR3 sequence (DNA): TGCAGTGCTAGACGCCCTGACACCAACAAGGAAGCTTTCTTT.

The chain combines TRBV7-9 with TRBJ2-7; D not resolved. This CDR3 comprises 14 residues. Germline V CDR1 and CDR2: SEHNR, FQNEAQ (reference sequence). The germline V and J ends were trimmed by 0 bases and 2 bases, with 8 bases remaining between them. CDR3 bases: TGTGCCAGCAGCTTAGCCTCACCACCCTACGAGCAGTACTTC. Its protein product is CASSLASPPYEQYF.

The rearrangement uses TRBV11-1 and TRBJ2-2; 7 nucleotides match TRBD2. CDR3 length: 16 residues. Germline-derived CDR1 and CDR2 are SGHAT and FQDESV (reference sequence). Unmatched junction bases numbered 6, after V lost 5 bases and J lost 0 bases. The CDR3 bases are TGTGCCAGCAGCATACAAGCGGGATCGAACACCGGGGAGCTGTTTTTT. Translated: CASSIQAGSNTGELFF.

This clonotype was seen more than once but under ten times. The chain couples TRBV5-1 to TRBJ2-1; D is ambiguous. From germline, CDR1 is SGHRS and CDR2 YFSETQ. The V and J ends lost 4 bases and 8 bases respectively, with 13 bases between them. This CDR3 contains 13 residues. CDR3 sequence (DNA): TGCGCCAGCAGCCAACCCCCCGGGTATGAGCAGTTCTTC. Its protein product is CASSQPPGYEQFF.

This clonotype was counted only a few times. This sequence joins TRBV11-3 and TRBJ2-1; no definite D call. Germline V CDR1 and CDR2: SGHNT, YENEEA. The CDR3 runs to 15 residues. V dropped 5 bases and J dropped 5 bases, with 16 bases sitting between them. The CDR3 nucleotides are TGTGCCAGCAGCCGATCCTTGGCATGGGACAATGAGCAGTTCTTC. Residues: CASSRSLAWDNEQFF.

In this sample, this clonotype turned up many times. CDR3 in amino acids: CSALWLAVSYEQYF. The CDR3 coding sequence is TGCAGTGCACTCTGGCTAGCGGTCTCCTACGAGCAGTACTTC. The chain joins TRBV20-1 to TRBJ2-7; TRBD2 matches 7 bases. The CDR3 sequence is 14 residues long. The V segment lost 6 bases and the J segment 0 bases; nucleotides outside the gene matches: 8. Germline V gene lookup returns CDR1 DFQATT and CDR2 SNEGSKA (reference sequence).

This chain joins TRBV15 and TRBJ2-3; 7 nucleotides align to TRBD1. The CDR3 has 17 residues. The V gene end was trimmed by 0 bases and the J gene end by 0 bases; junction bases not matched to a gene: 6. The germline CDR1 and CDR2 sequences are LNHNV and YYDKDF (reference sequence). CDR3 bases: TGTGCCACCAGCAGAGATAGGACAGGAGTTAGCACAGATACGCAGTATTTT. Amino acid sequence: CATSRDRTGVSTDTQYF.

The chain joins TRBV20-1 to TRBJ2-5; 7 bases are shared with TRBD1. The ends lost 2 bases at V and 4 bases at J; junction bases unmatched: 4. The CDR3 runs to 13 residues. Germline-derived CDR1 and CDR2 are DFQATT and SNEGSKA (reference sequence). The CDR3 reads CSARQAGGETQYF. CDR3 nucleotide sequence: TGCAGTGCTAGACAAGCAGGGGGAGAGACCCAGTACTTC.

This clonotype was observed at least ten times. The chain joins TRBV21-1 to TRBJ2-5. TRBV21-1 is a recognized pseudogene. The CDR3 is 14 amino acids. CDR3 sequence reads: CASSKGSTSETQYF. As DNA, the CDR3 is TGTGCCAGCAGCAAAGGGTCTACTTCTGAGACCCAGTACTTC.

This clonotype was seen more than once but under ten times. CDR3 in amino acids: CASSPRTSGGRTQETQYF. The CDR3 DNA reads as TGTGCCAGCAGTCCCCGGACTAGCGGGGGCCGAACACAAGAGACCCAGTACTTC. The chain links TRBV3-1 to TRBJ2-5, with 13 bases aligning to TRBD2. V lost 6 bases, J lost 2 bases, and 12 bases stayed unmatched. This CDR3 has 18 residues. Germline CDR1 LGHDT, CDR2 YNNKEL (reference sequence).

The genes are TRBV3-1 and TRBJ2-2; D gene unclear. This CDR3 spans 12 amino acids. Germline values: CDR1 LGHDT, CDR2 YNNKEL (reference sequence). V was trimmed by 1 base and J by 9 bases, leaving 6 bases between them. This CDR3 is CASSQGARELFF. CDR3 nucleotide sequence: TGTGCCAGCAGCCAAGGGGCCCGGGAGCTGTTTTTT.

This clonotype was seen ten or more times. The chain uses TRBV3-1 and TRBJ2-7, with D possibly matching TRBD2 (6 bases). Germline assignment: CDR1 LGHDT and CDR2 YNNKEL (reference sequence). The CDR3 sequence is 16 residues long. V lost 3 bases to trimming and J lost 6 bases, with 21 bases between them. This CDR3 is CASSHNTFVKGGEQYF. CDR3 coding DNA: TGTGCCAGCAGCCACAACACATTCGTCAAGGGAGGCGAGCAGTACTTC.

The chain couples TRBV20-1 to TRBJ1-5; D is uncertain. CDR1 is DFQATT, CDR2 SNEGSKA, per germline (reference sequence). The CDR3 consists of 14 residues. V was clipped by 0 bases and J by 1 base, with 7 bases between them. CDR3 coding DNA: TGCAGTGCTAGAGATGGTCGGAGCAATCAGCCCCAGCATTTT. It is translated as CSARDGRSNQPQHF.

This clonotype has only a few counts. The V call is TRBV29-1, the J call TRBJ2-1; possibly TRBD2 for D (5 bases). The CDR3 extends over 12 amino acids. Trimming took 6 bases from V and 9 from J, leaving 15 bases between them. The V gene's germline CDR1 is SQVTM and CDR2 ANQGSEA. CDR3 coding DNA: TGCAGCGTCCCTTCCTGGAGCGGTGAGCAGTTCTTC. This sequence encodes CSVPSWSGEQFF.

This clonotype was found a few times. This chain connects TRBV7-9 to TRBJ1-1; TRBD1 might be the D (5 bases). The ends were cut back, 5 bases at V and 8 bases at J, with 12 bases in the middle. The germline V gene encodes CDR1 SEHNR and CDR2 FQNEAQ (reference sequence). The CDR3 spans 12 residues. CDR3 sequence reads: CASSGYGGEAFF. The CDR3 bases are TGTGCCAGCAGCGGGTATGGGGGAGAAGCTTTCTTT.

This clonotype occurred a few times. CDR3 residues: CASSYSMAPGTGGTDTQYF. The CDR3 nucleotides read TGTGCCAGCAGTTACTCGATGGCCCCCGGGACAGGGGGTACAGATACGCAGTATTTT. The J gene is TRBJ2-3, the V gene TRBV6-5; 11 positions match TRBD1. Losses at the gene ends were 0 bases for V and 3 bases for J; bases not matched to a gene: 11. Germline CDR1 is MNHEY and CDR2 is SVGAGI. This CDR3 comprises 19 residues.

The chain is built from TRBV12-3 or TRBV12-4 and TRBJ2-7, with D perhaps assigned TRBD1 or TRBD2 (5 bases each). The CDR3 is made up of 15 amino acids. V was cut by 6 bases and J by 1 base, with 16 bases left in between. CDR3 nucleotide sequence: TGTGCCAGCAGACGGAACCGGGACGGATCCTACGAGCAGTACTTC. Protein: CASRRNRDGSYEQYF.

This clonotype has more than one count but fewer than ten. This chain uses TRBV29-1 with TRBJ2-7; D call uncertain. The germline V and J ends were trimmed by 4 bases and 2 bases, with 9 bases remaining between them. Looked up from germline, CDR1 is SQVTM and CDR2 is ANQGSEA. This CDR3 spans 12 amino acids. CDR3 region: CSVVPETYEQYF. CDR3 nucleotides: TGCAGCGTTGTCCCAGAGACCTACGAGCAGTACTTC.

This clonotype was seen a handful of times. The gene calls are TRBV5-1 and TRBJ2-2, with unresolved D. Deletions cut 1 base from V and 1 base from J, with 14 bases between. Germline CDR1 SGHRS, CDR2 YFSETQ. CDR3 size: 17 residues. The CDR3 region is CASSLISVTLNTGELFF. The CDR3 DNA sequence: TGCGCCAGCAGCTTGATCTCGGTGACACTGAACACCGGGGAGCTGTTTTTT.

This clonotype came up many times. The chain has TRBV7-2 and TRBJ2-7; no clear D. Germline V lookup: CDR1 SGHTA, CDR2 FQGNSA. The germline V and J ends were trimmed by 0 bases and 4 bases, with 10 bases remaining between them. The CDR3 consists of 14 residues. The CDR3 bases are TGTGCCAGCAGCTTAGCTGTCAGCACTTACGAGCAGTACTTC. Translated: CASSLAVSTYEQYF.